Sequencing of this TCR beta chain was carried out in a study of T cells after yellow fever vaccination. Researchers made TCR cDNA using 5'RACE template switching, and this step added a universal primer site and UMIs. TCRdb re-analysed the 5' RACE reads in MiXCR, keeping a single row per CDR3 protein. The sample includes over 100,000 distinct CDR3 sequences, 7% to 8.5% seen only once; the top ten take about 25%. The V gene's germline CDR1 is LGHNA and CDR2 YNFKEQ. The CDR3 runs to 19 residues. As for this clonotype: Mismatch with germline at one junction end may stem from a read error.

The material sequenced was CD8+ T cells sorted from PBMCs, taken 45 days after the yellow fever booster vaccination. The clonotype was recovered from a man aged 25 to 40 who received the YFV17D yellow fever vaccine. The chain uses TRBV4-2 and TRBJ1-1, with TRBD1 matching 10 bases. CDR3 sequence: CASSQTGGMVAGANTEALF. DNA of the CDR3: TGTGCCAGCAGCCAGACAGGGGGCATGGTGGCGGGAGCGAACACTGAAGCTCTCTTT.